A single sample is the source of the 20 T cell receptor beta chains below, sequenced in a study of blood T cell repertoires in COVID-19. Profiled with immunoSEQ multiplex PCR; TCRdb holds only in-frame clones, not every one. The sample has fewer than 250,000 clones; approximately 81% are singletons. The sample comprised peripheral blood. The receptor set was obtained from a woman over 75 with COVID-19, enrolled during active disease.

The V call is TRBV6-1, the J call TRBJ1-2; no clear D gene. Germline loops: CDR1 MNHNS, CDR2 SASEGT. The ends were cut back, 1 base at V and 4 bases at J, with 13 bases in the middle. This CDR3 spans 15 amino acids. Here the CDR3 reads CASSEGSGGGYGYTF. The DNA for the CDR3 is TGTGCCAGCAGTGAAGGTTCGGGAGGCGGCTATGGCTACACCTTC.

The J gene is TRBJ2-1, the V gene TRBV12-3 or TRBV12-4; D uncertain. V dropped 4 bases and J dropped 10 bases, with 14 bases sitting between them. This CDR3 is built from 13 residues. CDR3 sequence reads: CASSSYLAWEQFF. CDR3 DNA sequence: TGTGCCAGCAGTTCTTATTTGGCCTGGGAGCAGTTCTTC.

This clone was seen a few times. V and J are TRBV4-1 and TRBJ1-5; unclear D gene. The CDR3 runs 14 residues. Germline CDR1 and CDR2: MGHRA and YSYEKL. Trimming cost V 1 base and J 5 bases, with 9 bases left between them. CDR3 amino acids: CASSQGGGYQPQHF. CDR3 nucleotides: TGCGCCAGCAGCCAAGGGGGAGGGTATCAGCCCCAGCATTTT.

This clone has more than one count but fewer than ten. This chain links TRBV6-5 with TRBJ1-3; D gene uncertain. Per the germline V gene, CDR1 is MNHEY and CDR2 is SVGAGI. The CDR3 covers 14 residues. Trimming took off 2 bases at V and 4 bases at J, with 9 bases between the two ends. The CDR3 region is CASSYREGGNTIYF. The CDR3, as DNA: TGTGCCAGCAGTTACAGGGAGGGAGGAAACACCATATATTTT.

The chain combines TRBV21-1 with TRBJ1-2; TRBD1, as called in the table, went unchecked against the DNA. TRBV21-1 is recorded as a pseudogene. CDR3 length: 16 amino acids. The chain's CDR3 is CASSKDNSGLDYGYTF. DNA of the CDR3: TGTGCCAGCAGCAAAGACAATTCAGGGCTCGACTATGGCTACACCTTC.

V usage is TRBV25-1 and J usage is TRBJ1-4; D is unresolved. The CDR3 has 14 amino acids. Deletions cut 6 bases from V and 0 bases from J, with 8 bases between. The germline V gene encodes CDR1 MGHDK and CDR2 SYGVNS. CDR3 nucleotide sequence: TGTGCCAGCAGCCTCTCTGCAACTAATGAAAAACTGTTTTTT. It translates to CASSLSATNEKLFF.

The chain couples TRBV7-8 to TRBJ2-3; 13 bases match TRBD2. This CDR3 region has 13 residues. Germline CDR1 SGHVS, CDR2 FQNEAQ. The V segment lost 11 bases and the J segment 7 bases; nucleotides outside the gene matches: 6. CDR3: CAVTSGGAYTQYF. The DNA of the CDR3 is TGTGCCGTAACTAGCGGGGGGGCTTATACGCAGTATTTT.

V usage is TRBV6-5 and J usage is TRBJ2-1; 14 bases line up with TRBD2. CDR1 is MNHEY, CDR2 SVGAGI, per germline. After removal of 4 bases from V and 4 bases from J, the junction contained 0 bases not matched to a gene. The length of the CDR3 is 15 residues. The CDR3 reads CASSWTSGGYNEQFF. The CDR3 coding sequence is TGTGCCAGCAGTTGGACTAGCGGGGGGTACAATGAGCAGTTCTTC.

The chain has TRBV6-4 and TRBJ1-2, with TRBD1 as a possible D gene (5 bases). Germline CDR1 reads MRHNA; CDR2 reads SNTAGT. Trimming took off 4 bases at V and 5 bases at J, with 11 bases between the two ends. The CDR3 consists of 13 residues. The CDR3, as DNA: TGTGCCAGCAGTGGGGAAAGGGGATATGGCTACACCTTC. This encodes CASSGERGYGYTF.

This chain connects TRBV4-1 to TRBJ2-3; D call uncertain. The CDR3 spans 17 residues. V dropped 0 bases and J dropped 9 bases, with 22 bases sitting between them. Germline V gives CDR1 MGHRA, CDR2 YSYEKL. Here the CDR3 DNA reads TGCGCCAGCAGCCAAGAAAGCACTACCCCTGCTTTAGGCACGCAGTATTTT. As protein: CASSQESTTPALGTQYF.

The J gene is TRBJ2-2, the V gene TRBV12-5, with 7 bases fitting TRBD1. V was clipped by 5 bases and J by 2 bases; unmatched bases: 5. Germline loops: CDR1 LGHNT, CDR2 FRNRAP. This CDR3 spans 15 amino acids. In DNA form, the CDR3 reads TGTGCTAGTGGTCCCTGGACAGGCAACACCGGGGAGCTGTTTTTT. Translation gives CASGPWTGNTGELFF. Looking up the rest from reference TRBV12-5 and TRBJ2-2 gives the full variable domain: DARVTQTPRHKVTEMGQEVTMRCQPILGHNTVFWYRQTMMQGLELLAYFRNRAPLDDSGMPKDRFSAEMPDATLATLKIQPSEPRDSAVYFCASGPWTGNTGELFFGEGSRLTVL.

J is TRBJ2-3 and V is TRBV11-2; weak D call: TRBD2 (5 bases). Trimming removed 5 bases at V and 0 bases at J, with 15 bases between. This CDR3 contains 16 residues. Germline assignment: CDR1 SGHAT and CDR2 FQNNGV. This CDR3 reads CASSPGRGKSTDTQYF. As DNA, the CDR3 is TGTGCCAGCAGCCCCGGACGGGGAAAGAGCACAGATACGCAGTATTTT.

J is TRBJ1-2 and V is TRBV2, with TRBD1 matching 8 bases. Trimming removed 6 bases from V and 12 bases from J; junction bases left unmatched: 12. The germline V gene encodes CDR1 SNHLY and CDR2 FYNNEI. This CDR3 comprises 13 residues. Here the CDR3 DNA reads TGTGCCAGCAGCGCACTTCCGGGACAGGCTAACACCTTC. Protein: CASSALPGQANTF.

J is TRBJ1-5 and V is TRBV28, with TRBD1 as a possible D gene (5 bases). Germline CDR1 reads MDHEN; CDR2 reads SYDVKM. The CDR3 is 14 amino acids. The germline V and J ends were trimmed by 9 bases and 0 bases, with 12 bases remaining between them. CDR3: CASSGTLSNQPQHF. CDR3 sequence (DNA): TGTGCCAGTTCCGGGACTCTTAGCAATCAGCCCCAGCATTTT.

The chain carries TRBV6-5 and TRBJ2-1; 15 bases are a match to TRBD2. Germline V gene sequence: CDR1 MNHEY, CDR2 SVGAGI. V was pared by 7 bases and J by 8 bases, with 6 bases of the junction left unmatched. CDR3 size: 15 residues. The CDR3 sequence: CASTGTSGGFHEQFF. The CDR3 DNA reads TGTGCCAGCACGGGGACTAGCGGGGGGTTTCATGAGCAGTTCTTC.

The chain is built from TRBV27 and TRBJ1-2; TRBD1 might be the D (5 bases). The ends were cut back, 2 bases at V and 12 bases at J, with 16 bases in the middle. Germline assignment: CDR1 MNHEY and CDR2 SMNVEV (reference sequence). The CDR3 has 13 residues. CDR3 in DNA: TGTGCCAGCAGTTTAAGAGGTCTGTGGGGCCACACCTTC. The encoded protein is CASSLRGLWGHTF.

The chain combines TRBV11-2 with TRBJ2-1; D not certain. This CDR3 region has 12 residues. Germline V gene data show CDR1 as SGHAT and CDR2 as FQNNGV. Trimming stripped 2 bases from V and 8 bases from J, with 7 bases between. The CDR3 is CASSLMSDEQFF. The CDR3 nucleotides are TGTGCCAGCAGCTTAATGAGTGATGAGCAGTTCTTC.

The CDR3 DNA follows: TGCGCCAGCAGTCCTCCCGGACTAGCGGGGGGGTATGGGGCCAACGTCCTGACTTTC. This sequence encodes CASSPPGLAGGYGANVLTF. The rearrangement joins TRBV10-1 to TRBJ2-6; 15 bases agree with TRBD2. Germline V lookup: CDR1 WNHNN, CDR2 SYGVQD (reference sequence). The junction had 8 bases not matched to a gene; V was cut back by 5 bases and J by 3 bases. The CDR3 is 19 residues long.

The V and J genes are TRBV7-2 and TRBJ2-7; D is perhaps TRBD1 (6 bases). The germline CDR1 and CDR2 sequences are SGHTA and FQGNSA. V was cut by 0 bases and J by 2 bases, with 11 bases left in between. CDR3 size: 15 residues. This chain's CDR3 is CASSLAGAITYEQYF. DNA for the CDR3: TGTGCCAGCAGCTTAGCGGGGGCTATCACCTACGAGCAGTACTTC.

This clone came up a few times. The chain links TRBV5-1 to TRBJ1-2, with TRBD1 identical over 11 bases. This CDR3 contains 15 residues. CDR1 and CDR2 from the germline V gene are SGHRS and YFSETQ. The junction had 13 bases not matched to a gene; V was cut back by 7 bases and J by 8 bases. CDR3 amino acids: CASRRGQGDLEGYTF. In nucleotides, the CDR3 is TGCGCCAGCCGCCGGGGACAGGGGGATCTGGAAGGCTACACCTTC. Filled out from reference TRBV5-1 and TRBJ1-2, the complete variable domain reads KAGVTQTPRYLIKTRGQQVTLSCSPISGHRSVSWYQQTPGQGLQFLFEYFSETQRNKGNFPGRFSGRQFSNSRSEMNVSTLELGDSALYLCASRRGQGDLEGYTFGSGTRLTVV.